Shown below are 30 T cell receptor beta chains from a single sample sequenced in a study of beta chain features in type 1 diabetes. Expressed TCRB transcripts were sequenced after all isolated RNA was converted to cDNA. Some clones are missing from TCRdb's copy, which holds only in-frame ones; the method was immunoSEQ multiplex PCR. The profile shows about 290,000 clones, around 7.8% of them singletons. Sequenced: central memory CD4+ T cells from blood. All receptors derive from a woman in her late teens or twenties in good health.

This clone was observed a handful of times. The chain carries TRBV5-1 and TRBJ2-4; D is uncertain. CDR1 and CDR2 (germline): SGHRS, YFSETQ. Trimming stripped 0 bases from V and 5 bases from J, with 6 bases between. The CDR3 loop spans 13 amino acids. Written as DNA, the CDR3 is TGCGCCAGCAGCTTGGGACAACAAAACATTCAGTACTTC. Translation: CASSLGQQNIQYF.

This clone was observed a handful of times. The chain combines TRBV6-5 with TRBJ2-7; D is unclear. The CDR3 spans 12 residues. V was clipped by 4 bases and J by 3 bases, with 7 bases between them. Germline CDR1 MNHEY, CDR2 SVGAGI. The CDR3 here is CASSSLNYEQYF. For the CDR3, the DNA is TGTGCCAGCAGTTCCCTTAACTACGAGCAGTACTTC.

This clone was seen a handful of times. V gene TRBV29-1 combines with J gene TRBJ2-1, with D maybe TRBD1 (6 bases). Germline CDR1 and CDR2: SQVTM and ANQGSEA. The CDR3 is 15 amino acids. V gave up 2 bases and J gave up 6 bases, with 17 bases separating them. CDR3 region: CSVEKVTGYSNEQFF. CDR3 coding DNA: TGCAGCGTTGAAAAAGTCACAGGGTATTCCAATGAGCAGTTCTTC.

This clone was observed at least ten times. This chain joins TRBV7-9 and TRBJ1-2, with D unclear. Between the trimmed V and J ends, which lost 3 bases and 4 bases, there was a span of 9 bases. Per the germline V gene, CDR1 is SEHNR and CDR2 is FQNEAQ (reference sequence). The CDR3 spans 13 residues. CDR3 coding DNA: TGTGCCAGCAGCTTCGCAGGAGGCTATGGCTACACCTTC. Translated, it gives CASSFAGGYGYTF. The full variable domain, rest sourced from reference TRBV7-9 and TRBJ1-2, is DTGVSQNPRHKITKRGQNVTFRCDPISEHNRLYWYRQTLGQGPEFLTYFQNEAQLEKSRLLSDRFSAERPKGSFSTLEIQRTEQGDSAMYLCASSFAGGYGYTFGSGTRLTVV.

This chain joins TRBV19 and TRBJ2-7; D gene uncertain. The CDR3 contains 16 residues. The germline CDR1 and CDR2 sequences are LNHDA and SQIVND (reference sequence). The V end lost 3 bases, the J end lost 0 bases, and 15 bases lay between the germline ends. CDR3 DNA sequence: TGTGCCAGTAGTATGTCAAGCCAGTGGGGCTCCTACGAGCAGTACTTC. Protein product: CASSMSSQWGSYEQYF. Drawing the rest from reference TRBV19 and TRBJ2-7, the complete variable domain is DGGITQSPKYLFRKEGQNVTLSCEQNLNHDAMYWYRQDPGQGLRLIYYSQIVNDFQKGDIAEGYSVSREKKESFPLTVTSAQKNPTAFYLCASSMSSQWGSYEQYFGPGTRLTVT.

J is TRBJ2-1 and V is TRBV2; 8 positions agree with TRBD2. The length of the CDR3 is 14 residues. V gave up 6 bases and J gave up 2 bases; unmatched junction bases: 3. Germline-derived CDR1 and CDR2 are SNHLY and FYNNEI. CDR3 coding DNA: TGTGCCAGCAGGGCAGCGGGAGCCTACAATGAGCAGTTCTTC. Translated, it gives CASRAAGAYNEQFF.

The chain has TRBV7-2 and TRBJ2-5; weak D call: TRBD2 (5 bases). The germline CDR1 and CDR2 sequences are SGHTA and FQGNSA. This CDR3 contains 14 residues. The germline V and J ends were trimmed by 2 bases and 5 bases, with 12 bases remaining between them. The CDR3 region is CASSLKRGHETQYF. In DNA form, the CDR3 reads TGTGCCAGCAGCTTAAAAAGAGGGCATGAGACCCAGTACTTC.

V and J are TRBV6-5 and TRBJ1-1, with D unclear. Trimming pared 0 bases from V and 3 bases from J, leaving 14 bases between. CDR3 length: 16 residues. Germline lookup yields CDR1 MNHEY and CDR2 SVGAGI. The DNA for the CDR3 is TGTGCCAGCAGTTACTCGAGTTCGGGGTCGGACACTGAAGCTTTCTTT. This encodes CASSYSSSGSDTEAFF.

V usage is TRBV27 and J usage is TRBJ2-4; D remains unclear. Trimming removed 6 bases at V and 0 bases at J, with 15 bases between. CDR1 is MNHEY, CDR2 SMNVEV, per germline (reference sequence). CDR3 size: 16 residues. The CDR3, as DNA: TGTGCCAGCAGCCCCGGTGTAGGTCAAGCCAAAAACATTCAGTACTTC. Amino acids: CASSPGVGQAKNIQYF.

The CDR3 nucleotides read TGTGCCAGCAGTTCGGGACAGTATAGCAATCAGCCCCAGCATTTT. Its translation is CASSSGQYSNQPQHF. The chain is built from TRBV27 and TRBJ1-5; 7 bases fit TRBD1. Germline CDR1 is MNHEY and CDR2 is SMNVEV (reference sequence). Germline trimming cut 4 bases from V and 0 bases from J; bases unmatched to any gene: 3. This CDR3 has 15 residues.

This clone was counted at least ten times. The chain employs TRBV5-1 and TRBJ2-1; possibly TRBD1 or TRBD2 for D (5 bases each). Between the trimmed V and J ends, which lost 2 bases and 10 bases, there was a span of 13 bases. CDR3 length: 13 residues. CDR1 and CDR2 (germline): SGHRS, YFSETQ. The DNA for the CDR3 is TGCGCCAGCAGCTTCTCTGGGGACCGGGAGCAGTTCTTC. Translating it yields CASSFSGDREQFF. Variable domain in full (rest from reference TRBV5-1 and TRBJ2-1): KAGVTQTPRYLIKTRGQQVTLSCSPISGHRSVSWYQQTPGQGLQFLFEYFSETQRNKGNFPGRFSGRQFSNSRSEMNVSTLELGDSALYLCASSFSGDREQFFGPGTRLTVL.

The table lists this clone with a few counts. The J gene is TRBJ1-1, the V gene TRBV4-3, with 8 bases that match TRBD1. Unmatched junction bases numbered 7, after V lost 0 bases and J lost 7 bases. This CDR3 is built from 15 residues. Per germline, CDR1 LGHNA and CDR2 YSLEER. CDR3 DNA sequence: TGCGCCAGCAGCCAAGATCCCAGGACAGGGTTTGAAGCTTTCTTT. Translating gives CASSQDPRTGFEAFF.

This chain uses TRBV27 with TRBJ1-4, with TRBD1 matching over 7 bases. With 9 bases clipped from V and 6 bases from J, the junction kept 10 bases outside the gene matches. In germline, CDR1 is MNHEY, CDR2 SMNVEV (reference sequence). The CDR3 loop spans 14 amino acids. For the CDR3, the DNA is TGTGCCAGAAAGTCCGGGACAGAAGATGAAAAACTGTTTTTT. Translating gives CARKSGTEDEKLFF.

The chain employs TRBV28 and TRBJ1-5; a weak D match, TRBD1 (6 bases). V was clipped by 8 bases and J by 2 bases, with 13 bases between them. CDR1 is MDHEN and CDR2 is SYDVKM in the germline V gene. The CDR3 is 14 residues long. The CDR3 protein is CASYGGWGNQPQHF. For the CDR3, the DNA is TGTGCCAGCTATGGGGGCTGGGGCAATCAGCCCCAGCATTTT.

This clone was seen repeatedly, ten times or more. The V call is TRBV16, the J call TRBJ1-5; maybe TRBD1 (6 bases). CDR3 size: 14 residues. Germline loops: CDR1 KGHSY, CDR2 FQNENV. The V and J ends lost 4 bases and 5 bases respectively, with 12 bases between them. Here the CDR3 DNA reads TGTGCCAGCAGCCGACCCTCAGGGGATCAGCCCCAGCATTTT. Amino acid sequence: CASSRPSGDQPQHF.

The V call is TRBV5-1, the J call TRBJ2-5; 9 bases line up with TRBD1. Per the germline V gene, CDR1 is SGHRS and CDR2 is YFSETQ. The CDR3 totals 14 residues. V lost 4 bases, J lost 6 bases, and 7 bases stayed unmatched. CDR3 sequence reads: CASSAGTGSKTQYF. CDR3 in DNA: TGCGCCAGCAGCGCCGGGACAGGGTCAAAGACCCAGTACTTC.

The rearrangement links TRBV4-2 to TRBJ1-5, with D unclear. The CDR3 sequence is 17 residues long. Between the trimmed V and J ends, which lost 1 base and 3 bases, there was a span of 16 bases. Per germline, CDR1 LGHNA and CDR2 YNFKEQ. The CDR3 is CASSQVYQDELNQPQHF. CDR3 coding DNA: TGTGCCAGCAGCCAAGTCTATCAAGATGAACTCAATCAGCCCCAGCATTTT.

The V call is TRBV5-6, the J call TRBJ1-2; 8 nucleotides align to TRBD1. CDR3 size: 13 residues. The trim removed 4 bases at V and 6 bases at J, leaving 5 bases unmatched. Germline V gene sequence: CDR1 SGHDT, CDR2 YYEEEE. DNA for the CDR3: TGTGCCAGCAGCATCCGACAGGGGCATGGCTACACCTTC. Encoded protein: CASSIRQGHGYTF.

The chain is built from TRBV13 and TRBJ1-1, with unresolved D. The CDR3 runs 17 residues. Per germline, CDR1 PRHDT and CDR2 FYEKMQ (reference sequence). Between the trimmed V and J ends, which lost 0 bases and 5 bases, there was a span of 19 bases. The CDR3 region is CASSLGAGTLQRTEAFF. CDR3 nucleotide sequence: TGTGCCAGCAGCTTAGGGGCAGGCACACTTCAGAGAACTGAAGCTTTCTTT.

This clone was observed a few times. The V gene is TRBV4-2, the J gene TRBJ2-5; no firm D call. V was pared by 5 bases and J by 3 bases, with 13 bases between. Germline CDR1 LGHNA, CDR2 YNFKEQ. The CDR3 is 14 amino acids. The CDR3 sequence: CASSLGVGKETQYF. DNA for the CDR3: TGTGCCAGCAGCTTAGGTGTAGGGAAAGAGACCCAGTACTTC.

There are a few counts of this clone. Distinct nucleotide sequences in the sample also encode this CDR3. The CDR3 sequence: CATSRDRGTQYF. CDR3 sequence (DNA): TGTGCCACCAGCAGAGATCGGGGGACCCAGTACTTC. The rearrangement joins TRBV15 to TRBJ2-5, with a tentative D call TRBD2 (5 bases). There are 12 residues in the CDR3. Trimming shortened V by 0 bases and J by 7 bases, and 6 bases separated the two germline ends. CDR1 and CDR2 from the germline V gene are LNHNV and YYDKDF (reference sequence).

The chain couples TRBV6-1 to TRBJ1-1; D possibly corresponds to TRBD1 (5 bases). CDR3 size: 13 residues. The germline CDR1 and CDR2 sequences are MNHNS and SASEGT. Trimming cost V 8 bases and J 3 bases, with 13 bases left between them. The CDR3 DNA reads TGTGCCAGCTTATACCGGGGCGACACTGAAGCTTTCTTT. It translates to CASLYRGDTEAFF.

The chain links TRBV5-1 to TRBJ2-5; D may match TRBD1 or TRBD2 (5 bases each). There are 13 residues in the CDR3. CDR1 is SGHRS, CDR2 YFSETQ, per germline. Trimming cost V 4 bases and J 7 bases, with 14 bases left between them. In nucleotides, the CDR3 is TGCGCCAGCAGCCCACTGGGGACCGGGACCCAGTACTTC. As protein: CASSPLGTGTQYF.

The chain combines TRBV14 with TRBJ2-7, with D uncertain. V was cut by 1 base and J by 6 bases, with 10 bases left in between. The CDR3 is 13 residues long. CDR1 and CDR2 from the germline V gene are SGHDN and FVKESK. The CDR3 is CASSQGRLGEQYV. As DNA, the CDR3 is TGTGCCAGCAGCCAAGGACGATTGGGCGAGCAGTACGTC.

The CDR3 DNA is TGTGCCAGCATGTCAAGGGGGCCCTTCACCGGGGAGCTGTTTTTT. Encoded protein: CASMSRGPFTGELFF. The chain employs TRBV2 and TRBJ2-2; 7 bases fit TRBD1. The V gene's germline CDR1 is SNHLY and CDR2 FYNNEI. This CDR3 is 15 amino acids long. V trimming: 7 bases; J trimming: 4 bases; junction bases outside the gene matches: 9.

This clone has just a few counts. The chain links TRBV2 to TRBJ2-3; possible D gene TRBD1, 6 bases. V lost 3 bases and J 1 base, leaving 11 bases between the germline ends. The germline gives CDR1 SNHLY, CDR2 FYNNEI. The CDR3 totals 15 residues. The DNA for the CDR3 is TGTGCCAGCAGTGAGATGGGGGCAGGCACAGATACGCAGTATTTT. This sequence encodes CASSEMGAGTDTQYF.

This clone was seen repeatedly, ten times or more. CDR3 nucleotide sequence: TGTGCCAGCATTTCCCAGCGGGAGGGCACAGATACGCAGTATTTT. It is translated as CASISQREGTDTQYF. The chain employs TRBV5-4 and TRBJ2-3; 9 nucleotides agree with TRBD2. CDR3 length: 15 residues. CDR1 is SGHNT and CDR2 is YYREEE in the germline V gene (reference sequence). V dropped 6 bases and J dropped 1; count of bases not matched to a gene: 6. Variable domain in full (rest from reference TRBV5-4 and TRBJ2-3): ETGVTQSPTHLIKTRGQQVTLRCSSQSGHNTVSWYQQALGQGPQFIFQYYREEENGRGNFPPRFSGLQFPNYSSELNVNALELDDSALYLCASISQREGTDTQYFGPGTRLTVL.

This chain links TRBV2 with TRBJ1-1; 7 bases are a match to TRBD1. Looked up from germline, CDR1 is SNHLY and CDR2 is FYNNEI. There are 12 residues in the CDR3. Trimming took 11 bases from V and 5 from J; bases not matched to a gene: 8. CDR3 nucleotides: TGTGCCGTCCGATCAGGGGGAACTGAAGCTTTCTTT. Translating it yields CAVRSGGTEAFF. The full variable domain, in which reference TRBV2 and TRBJ1-1 provide the parts outside the CDR3, is EPEVTQTPSHQVTQMGQEVILRCVPISNHLYFYWYRQILGQKVEFLVSFYNNEISEKSEIFDDQFSVERPDGSNFTLKIRSTKLEDSAMYFCAVRSGGTEAFFGQGTRLTVV.

This clone was seen a few times. This chain joins TRBV7-3 and TRBJ2-1, with D tentatively TRBD1 (5 bases). Germline CDR1 reads SGHTA; CDR2 reads FQGTGA. The length of the CDR3 is 14 residues. The germline V and J ends were trimmed by 8 bases and 5 bases, with 16 bases remaining between them. CDR3 loop: CASALGPVDNEQFF. Here the CDR3 DNA reads TGTGCCAGCGCTTTGGGGCCAGTAGACAATGAGCAGTTCTTC.

This clone was observed a handful of times. V is TRBV28 and J is TRBJ2-5, with D possibly called TRBD1 or TRBD2 (6 bases each). There are 13 residues in the CDR3. V was shortened by 6 bases and J by 5 bases, with 13 bases between the two germline ends. CDR1 is MDHEN and CDR2 is SYDVKM in the germline V gene. CDR3 residues: CASRSRGRETQYF. The DNA for the CDR3 is TGTGCCAGCAGGTCTCGGGGGCGGGAGACCCAGTACTTC.